Below, 10 T cell receptor beta chains from the same sample are listed, as sequenced in a study of blood T cell repertoires in COVID-19. Clones were read by immunoSEQ multiplex PCR, and TCRdb kept only the in-frame ones, dropping some. This table has more than 350,000 clones, roughly 89% appearing once. The source material was PBMCs or T cells enriched from blood (not recorded which). Every receptor here comes from a woman in her forties or fifties who had recovered from COVID-19.

The V gene is TRBV10-3, the J gene TRBJ1-2; 10 bases agree with TRBD1. This CDR3 has 17 residues. The ends lost 2 bases at V and 0 bases at J; junction bases unmatched: 6. Per germline, CDR1 ENHRY and CDR2 SYGVKD. Here the CDR3 DNA reads TGTGCCATCAGTGAGCAAGGACAGGGGGAAGCTAACTATGGCTACACCTTC. Residues: CAISEQGQGEANYGYTF.

The V call is TRBV6-5, the J call TRBJ1-1; 7 nucleotides align to TRBD1. Trimming took 6 bases from V and 4 from J; bases not matched to a gene: 8. The length of the CDR3 is 14 residues. CDR1 MNHEY and CDR2 SVGAGI come from the germline V gene. The CDR3 spells CASRPAGGGTEAFF. The CDR3 nucleotides are TGTGCCAGCAGACCGGCAGGGGGTGGCACTGAAGCTTTCTTT.

CDR3 amino acids: CASSLWGQGAREQYF. As DNA, the CDR3 is TGTGCCAGCAGTTTATGGGGACAGGGGGCGAGGGAGCAGTACTTC. The rearrangement joins TRBV28 to TRBJ2-7; 12 bases agree with TRBD1. After removal of 0 bases from V and 7 bases from J, the junction contained 4 bases not matched to a gene. The CDR3 length is 15 residues. Germline V gene data show CDR1 as MDHEN and CDR2 as SYDVKM.

Only a few counts were recorded for this clone. Mismatch with germline at one junction end may stem from a read error. The chain recombines TRBV6-2 or TRBV6-3 with TRBJ1-1, with a weak D call TRBD1 (6 bases). The CDR3 consists of 13 residues. Germline V gene sequence: CDR1 MNHEY, CDR2 SVGEGT. CDR3 nucleotides: TGTGCCAGCAGTGACATGGACAGACGCGAATATATCTTT. This encodes CASSDMDRREYIF.

The rearrangement uses TRBV19 and TRBJ2-7; 7 bases line up with TRBD1. With V trimmed by 1 base and J by 2 bases, 5 bases remained unmatched. CDR3 size: 15 residues. Germline V gives CDR1 LNHDA, CDR2 SQIVND (reference sequence). CDR3 protein: CASSIAGGETYEQYF. The CDR3 DNA reads as TGTGCCAGTAGTATAGCAGGGGGTGAGACCTACGAGCAGTACTTC. The complete variable domain, with remaining parts taken from reference TRBV19 and TRBJ2-7, reads DGGITQSPKYLFRKEGQNVTLSCEQNLNHDAMYWYRQDPGQGLRLIYYSQIVNDFQKGDIAEGYSVSREKKESFPLTVTSAQKNPTAFYLCASSIAGGETYEQYFGPGTRLTVT.

The chain combines TRBV3-1 (or the pseudogene TRBV3-2) with TRBJ1-2; 7 bases align to TRBD1. CDR1 LGHDT and CDR2 YNNKEL come from the germline V gene (reference sequence). J lost 5 bases, V lost 4 bases, and 13 bases had no gene match. The CDR3 length is 16 residues. CDR3 region: CASSRGTASLGYGYTF. CDR3 sequence (DNA): TGTGCCAGCAGCCGGGGGACAGCCAGCCTAGGATATGGCTACACCTTC.

The chain is built from TRBV28 and TRBJ1-4, with D perhaps matching TRBD1 (5 bases). CDR3 length: 14 amino acids. The ends were cut back, 2 bases at V and 7 bases at J, with 11 bases in the middle. Germline CDR1 is MDHEN and CDR2 is SYDVKM. CDR3 DNA: TGTGCCAGCAGTTTAGGGCAGGGTCGTGAAAAACTGTTTTTT. Protein sequence: CASSLGQGREKLFF.

V gene TRBV6-1 combines with J gene TRBJ2-5, with a possible D match to TRBD2 (6 bases). This CDR3 has 16 amino acids. Germline CDR1 reads MNHNS; CDR2 reads SASEGT. Trimming left V 3 bases short and J 1 base short, with 15 bases between. The DNA of the CDR3 is TGTGCCAGCAGTGATGGGGACTTGCTTATCCAAGAGACCCAGTACTTC. This sequence encodes CASSDGDLLIQETQYF.

This rearrangement joins TRBV29-1 to TRBJ1-4, with no clear D. V was pared by 7 bases and J by 4 bases, with 16 bases between. Germline lookup yields CDR1 SQVTM and CDR2 ANQGSEA. The CDR3 runs 14 residues. CDR3 sequence: CSGRNGTINEKLFF. In DNA, the CDR3 is TGCAGCGGGAGGAATGGTACGATTAATGAAAAACTGTTTTTT.

Comments on this clone: The same CDR3 also results from other DNA sequences found in this sample. This chain connects TRBV7-8 to TRBJ2-5, with TRBD2 matching over 14 bases. CDR1 SGHVS and CDR2 FQNEAQ come from the germline V gene. Losses at the gene ends were 5 bases for V and 1 base for J; bases not matched to a gene: 3. The CDR3 loop spans 16 amino acids. The CDR3 DNA follows: TGTGCCAGCAGCCTTGGACTAGCGGGGGGCCAAGAGACCCAGTACTTC. It yields the protein CASSLGLAGGQETQYF.